This TCR beta chain is drawn from a study of blood T cells in healthy people across ages. Notes on the study in general: Comparison with aged donors showed that long-lived donors had more naive CD4+ cells and higher diversity.

This clonotype has just a few counts. Antigen: not known. Sample-barcoded 5' priming and a J-beta primer mix drove a second PCR of about 6 to 12 cycles. TCRdb itself ran the 5' RACE reads through MiXCR, one entry per CDR3 protein. The table has under 800,000 distinct CDR3 sequences, around 21% seen once. Germline V gene sequence: CDR1 SEHNR, CDR2 FQNEAQ (reference sequence). V was trimmed by 5 bases and J by 11 bases, leaving 18 bases between them. The CDR3 runs 13 residues. Sequencing was performed on blood. J is TRBJ1-1 and V is TRBV7-9, with unresolved D. The TCR originated in a man between 70 and 80 years old in good health. The CDR3 spells CASSGLEPGEAFF. The CDR3 DNA reads as TGTGCCAGCAGCGGACTCGAGCCTGGTGAGGCTTTCTTT.